The rows below give T cell receptor beta chains drawn from one sample of a study of blood T cell repertoires in COVID-19. The method was immunoSEQ multiplex PCR; TCRdb's version includes in-frame clones alone and lacks a portion of them. The sample contains around 81,000 clones, over 70% of which appear only once. Sample: peripheral blood. The receptors shown here come from a human donor in a cohort sampled during active COVID-19. Both conserved end residues are part of each CDR3. A D gene is named only where the DNA matches it firmly. Size is stated for part of the rows, as once, few or many counts, or as a class when the clone is expanded.

D,size,J,V,DNA,CDR3
TRBD1,few,TRBJ1-3,TRBV7-9,TGTGCCAGCAGCTTGGGACAGAAAACCTCTGGAAACACCATATATTTT,CASSLGQKTSGNTIYF
-,-,TRBJ1-6,TRBV7-2,TGTGCCAGCAGCTCCCTAAACCCCGATTTACCCCTCCACTTT,CASSSLNPDLPLHF
-,-,TRBJ1-2,TRBV19,TGTGCCAGTAGTATACCCACGCCAGGTGTTGGCTACACCTTC,CASSIPTPGVGYTF
TRBD1,-,TRBJ1-6,TRBV14,TGTGCCAGCAGCCTCGGGACAGATAATTCACCCCTCCACTTT,CASSLGTDNSPLHF
TRBD1,-,TRBJ1-6,TRBV18,TGTGCCAGCTCAACGGACAGGTTACCTTCACCCCTCCACTTT,CASSTDRLPSPLHF
-,-,TRBJ2-6,TRBV19,TGTGCCAGTAGTATTCAGGAACTTGGGGCCAACGTCCTGACTTTC,CASSIQELGANVLTF
TRBD1,-,TRBJ2-3,TRBV27,TGTGCCAGCAGTTTACAGGACAGGGTGGGAGATACGCAGTATTTT,CASSLQDRVGDTQYF
-,-,TRBJ2-1,TRBV19,TGTGCCAGTAGTATTGCGGCTCAACCCTACAATGAGCAGTTCTTC,CASSIAAQPYNEQFF
TRBD1,-,TRBJ2-7,TRBV5-5,TGTGCCAGCATCTTTGGTGACAGGGTTGGCTACGAGCAGTACTTC,CASIFGDRVGYEQYF
-,once,TRBJ2-2,TRBV14,TGTGCCAGCAGCCAAGCCTCAGGGGTAGGAGGCGGGGAGCTGTTTTTT,CASSQASGVGGGELFF
-,-,TRBJ1-1,TRBV20-1,TGCAGTGCGAGTGGTACACAAAACACTGAAGCTTTCTTT,CSASGTQNTEAFF
-,-,TRBJ2-4,TRBV7-6,TGTGCCAGCAGCCCTGACAGGGCGGGGGGCATTCAGTACTTC,CASSPDRAGGIQYF
-,-,TRBJ2-7,TRBV18,TGTGCCAGCTCACCACCGGGCCGCAGTCCCTACGAGCAGTACTTC,CASSPPGRSPYEQYF
-,-,TRBJ1-2,TRBV9,TGTGCCAGCAGCGTAGCTACTTCAGGACAGCACTCGGTCTACACCTTC,CASSVATSGQHSVYTF
TRBD1,few,TRBJ2-2,TRBV28,TGTGCCAGCAGTGCGGGACAGGGAAATACCGGGGAGCTGTTTTTT,CASSAGQGNTGELFF
-,-,TRBJ1-1,TRBV7-9,TGTGCCAGCAGCCACGGAGAGGTTCCGGACACTGAAGCTTTCTTT,CASSHGEVPDTEAFF
TRBD2,-,TRBJ2-1,TRBV9,TGTGCCAGCAGCGTAGTGCCCTCGGGGCGGGGGGGTGTCAATGAGCAGTTCTTC,CASSVVPSGRGGVNEQFF
TRBD1,-,TRBJ1-5,TRBV14,TGTGCCAAGACACGGACAGGAGTCAATCAGCCCCAGCATTTT,CAKTRTGVNQPQHF
-,-,TRBJ1-3,TRBV9,TGTGCCAGCAGCCTGAGCTCTGGAAACACCATATATTTT,CASSLSSGNTIYF
TRBD2,-,TRBJ2-3,TRBV5-1,TGCGCCAGCAGCTTGGCCCTTCCCGGGACTAGCGGCCGCACAGATACGCAGTATTTT,CASSLALPGTSGRTDTQYF
-,-,TRBJ1-1,TRBV25-1,TGTGCCAGTAGCAGGGGCGCCCGGGCTGAAGCTTTCTTT,CASSRGARAEAFF
TRBD2,-,TRBJ2-5,TRBV3-1/TRBV3-2,TGTGCCAGCAGCCAACTAGCGGGGGGGCTCCAAGAGACCCAGTACTTC,CASSQLAGGLQETQYF
-,-,TRBJ1-4,TRBV7-9,TGTGCCAGCGGGTCAGGAATTAGTTATAATGAAAAACTGTTTTTT,CASGSGISYNEKLFF
TRBD1,-,TRBJ1-1,TRBV6-5,TGTGCCAGCACTCAAACCCGGGACAGCCCGAGGAACTTT,CASTQTRDSPRNF
-,-,TRBJ1-1,TRBV7-3,TGTGCCAGCAGCTCCAGGGATGAGACTGAAGCTTTCTTT,CASSSRDETEAFF
TRBD2,-,TRBJ2-2,TRBV4-2,TGTGCCAGCAGCCAAGATTCGGGGCTAGCGGCGAACACCGGGGAGCTGTTTTTT,CASSQDSGLAANTGELFF
-,-,TRBJ2-1,TRBV5-1,TGCGCCAGCAGCTTGGACGGGACACCATACAATGAGCAGTTCTTC,CASSLDGTPYNEQFF
-,-,TRBJ2-3,TRBV29-1,TGCAGCGTCGCTACAGGGTTTTCAGATACGCAGTATTTT,CSVATGFSDTQYF
TRBD2,-,TRBJ2-3,TRBV7-6,TGTGCCAGCAGCTTAGGTAGCGGGGGGCCCACAGATACGCAGTATTTT,CASSLGSGGPTDTQYF
-,-,TRBJ2-7,TRBV7-2,TGTGCCAGCACCCTAACGGGCCCTAGCGCGATTCTCTACGAGCAGTACTTC,CASTLTGPSAILYEQYF
-,-,TRBJ1-3,TRBV7-2,TGTGCCAGCAGCTTAGCGTTGGGGAGTGGAAACACCATATATTTT,CASSLALGSGNTIYF
TRBD2,-,TRBJ2-1,TRBV19,TGTGCCAGTAGTACACCGGGACTAGCGGAGGACAATGAGCAGTTCTTC,CASSTPGLAEDNEQFF
-,-,TRBJ2-5,TRBV19,TGTGCCAGTAGTACAACCTCGGCCAGCGTGGAGACCCAGTACTTC,CASSTTSASVETQYF
-,-,TRBJ1-6,TRBV6-1,TGTGCCAGCAGTGAAGCCCAGGCTGCTTCACCCCTCCACTTT,CASSEAQAASPLHF
TRBD2,-,TRBJ2-1,TRBV18,TGTGCCAGCTCACCGTCAGCGGGATCTTTTGGTGAGCAGTTCTTC,CASSPSAGSFGEQFF
TRBD1,-,TRBJ2-7,TRBV10-1,TGCGCCAGCAGTGATTCGGGACAGGGTTGCGAGCAGTACTTC,CASSDSGQGCEQYF
-,-,TRBJ2-3,TRBV3-1/TRBV3-2,TGTGCCAGCAGCCAAGACCCGCTAGCCCCCGCAGGATCAGATACGCAGTATTTT,CASSQDPLAPAGSDTQYF
-,-,TRBJ1-1,TRBV4-2,TGTGCCAGCAGCCAAGGTGAGGAGCCTGAAGCTTTCTTT,CASSQGEEPEAFF
-,-,TRBJ1-1,TRBV29-1,TGCAGCGTTGATCAGTGGAGGGACACTGAAGCTTTCTTT,CSVDQWRDTEAFF
TRBD2,-,TRBJ2-1,TRBV7-8,TGTGCCAGCTCTGGGACTAGCGGGAGAGAATCCTACAATGAGCAGTTCTTC,CASSGTSGRESYNEQFF
TRBD1,-,TRBJ1-6,TRBV18,TGTGCCAGCTCACCGGAACAGGGGCGGACTTACTATAATTCACCCCTCCACTTT,CASSPEQGRTYYNSPLHF
-,-,TRBJ2-3,TRBV7-3,TGTGCCAGCAGCTTGAGAGGTCAACAAGATACGCAGTATTTT,CASSLRGQQDTQYF
TRBD1,few,TRBJ1-2,TRBV7-9,TGTGCCAGCAACCAGGGGGCTGGGGATGGCTACACCTTC,CASNQGAGDGYTF
-,-,TRBJ2-1,TRBV7-2,TGTGCCAGCAGCTTTAACAGGGCTGAGGAGCAGTTCTTC,CASSFNRAEEQFF
-,-,TRBJ1-4,TRBV29-1,TGCAGCGTTCGGGGAGGAAGTAATGAAAAACTGTTTTTT,CSVRGGSNEKLFF
-,few,TRBJ2-2,TRBV19,TGTGCCAGCCGGATCAGGGTACCCGGGGAGCTGTTTTTT,CASRIRVPGELFF
-,-,TRBJ1-1,TRBV18,TGTGCCAGCTCACCAGAGGGCCCCCCCGGGCCTGAAGCTTTCTTT,CASSPEGPPGPEAFF
-,-,TRBJ2-5,TRBV5-1,TGCGCCAGCAGCCAGGATTCCGGTACAGAGACCCAGTACTTC,CASSQDSGTETQYF
-,few,TRBJ1-2,TRBV7-9,TGTGCCAGCAGCCGGGCCACAGGCGGGAATGGCTACACCTTC,CASSRATGGNGYTF
-,-,TRBJ1-2,TRBV19,TGTGCCAGTAGTAGAGGGGACGGGGGCTATGGCTACACCTTC,CASSRGDGGYGYTF
-,-,TRBJ2-1,TRBV5-4,TGTGCCAGCAGCTTGAGGTCTAGCATCAATGAGCAGTTCTTC,CASSLRSSINEQFF